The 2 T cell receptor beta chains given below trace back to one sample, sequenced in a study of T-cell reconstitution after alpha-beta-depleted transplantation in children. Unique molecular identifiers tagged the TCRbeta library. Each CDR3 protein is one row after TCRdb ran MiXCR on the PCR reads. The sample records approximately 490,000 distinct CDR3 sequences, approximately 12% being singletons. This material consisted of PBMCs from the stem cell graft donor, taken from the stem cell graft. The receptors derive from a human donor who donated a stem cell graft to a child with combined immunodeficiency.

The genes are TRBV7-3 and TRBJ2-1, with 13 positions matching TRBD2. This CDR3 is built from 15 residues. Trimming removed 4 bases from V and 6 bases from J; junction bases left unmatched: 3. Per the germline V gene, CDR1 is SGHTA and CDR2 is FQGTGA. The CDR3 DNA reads TGTGCCAGCAGCTCGGGACTAGCGGGAATCAATGAGCAGTTCTTC. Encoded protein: CASSSGLAGINEQFF.

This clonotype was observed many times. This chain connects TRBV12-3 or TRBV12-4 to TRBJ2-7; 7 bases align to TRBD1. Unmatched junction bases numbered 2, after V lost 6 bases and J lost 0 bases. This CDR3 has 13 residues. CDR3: CASRGTASYEQYF. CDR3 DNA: TGTGCCAGCAGAGGGACAGCCTCCTACGAGCAGTACTTC.